The next 12 T cell receptor beta chains were all read from a single sample in a study of shared clonotypes between healthy human individuals. Clones were read by immunoSEQ multiplex PCR, and TCRdb kept only the in-frame ones, dropping some. Here the sample spans roughly 2 million clones, 90% to 95% being singletons. The specimen was naive CD4+ T cells sorted from blood. Subset in this sample: CD45RA+ positively selected. The receptors originated from a man aged 18 to 35 in good health.

This clone showed up just once. The chain links TRBV5-4 to TRBJ1-1; 7 bases are shared with TRBD1. Trimming removed 4 bases from V and 7 bases from J; junction bases left unmatched: 7. The CDR3 loop spans 13 amino acids. In germline, CDR1 is SGHNT, CDR2 YYREEE (reference sequence). The CDR3 spells CASSQGTAVEAFF. CDR3 DNA sequence: TGTGCCAGCAGCCAGGGGACAGCCGTTGAAGCTTTCTTT.

As for this clone: Other DNA sequences from this sample encode an identical CDR3 as well. The chain employs TRBV28 and TRBJ1-5, with 8 bases lining up with TRBD1. With V trimmed by 2 bases and J by 2 bases, 5 bases remained unmatched. From germline, CDR1 is MDHEN and CDR2 SYDVKM. The CDR3 extends over 16 amino acids. CDR3 nucleotide sequence: TGTGCCAGCAGTTTACGGCAGGGGGCCGGCAATCAGCCCCAGCATTTT. It is translated as CASSLRQGAGNQPQHF.

The chain employs TRBV25-1 and TRBJ1-1; D perhaps matches TRBD1 (5 bases). The germline gives CDR1 MGHDK, CDR2 SYGVNS. Deletions cut 6 bases from V and 10 bases from J, with 21 bases between. The CDR3 totals 14 residues. CDR3 nucleotide sequence: TGTGCCAGCAGCCTAGGGGTGGGGGTATCTCTAGCTTTCTTT. This gives the protein CASSLGVGVSLAFF.

This chain connects TRBV6-5 to TRBJ1-2, with D maybe TRBD1 (5 bases). Trimming took 5 bases from V and 4 from J, leaving 17 bases between them. Germline lookup yields CDR1 MNHEY and CDR2 SVGAGI. CDR3 length: 15 residues. Here the CDR3 reads CASSPVGGKTYGYTF. CDR3 coding DNA: TGTGCCAGCAGTCCCGTCGGGGGGAAAACCTATGGCTACACCTTC.

The rearrangement links TRBV6-5 to TRBJ2-1; D remains ambiguous. The CDR3 loop spans 14 amino acids. The ends were cut back, 5 bases at V and 8 bases at J, with 16 bases in the middle. The germline V gene encodes CDR1 MNHEY and CDR2 SVGAGI. CDR3 bases: TGTGCCAGCAGTCTTTACGGACCCGCCGATGAGCAGTTCTTC. Its translation: CASSLYGPADEQFF.

On this clone: This CDR3 is also generated by other DNA sequences in the sample. The CDR3 protein is CASSLLGGGETQYF. CDR3 DNA: TGCGCCAGCAGCTTGTTAGGGGGCGGAGAGACCCAGTACTTC. The chain combines TRBV5-1 with TRBJ2-5; 7 bases match TRBD1. V gave up 1 base and J gave up 4 bases; unmatched junction bases: 4. Germline assignment: CDR1 SGHRS and CDR2 YFSETQ. The CDR3 length is 14 residues.

J is TRBJ2-7 and V is TRBV5-5, with a tentative D call TRBD2 (5 bases). Deletions cut 4 bases from V and 2 bases from J, with 16 bases between. Per the germline V gene, CDR1 is SGHKS and CDR2 is YYEKEE (reference sequence). This CDR3 is built from 15 residues. The CDR3 reads CASSEVEGSAYEQYF. For the CDR3, the DNA is TGTGCCAGCAGCGAGGTTGAGGGCAGTGCCTACGAGCAGTACTTC.

This clone was detected ten times or more. The chain employs TRBV6-5 and TRBJ1-1, with D possibly TRBD1 on 5 matching bases. Germline V CDR1 and CDR2: MNHEY, SVGAGI. This CDR3 contains 15 residues. V was trimmed by 2 bases and J by 4 bases, leaving 14 bases between them. This chain's CDR3 is CASSYHQGRSTEAFF. The CDR3, as DNA: TGTGCCAGCAGTTACCATCAGGGAAGGTCCACTGAAGCTTTCTTT.

V and J are TRBV18 and TRBJ1-4; 7 bases fit TRBD1. V trimming: 4 bases; J trimming: 8 bases; junction bases outside the gene matches: 7. The CDR3 is made up of 14 amino acids. Germline assignment: CDR1 KGHSH and CDR2 LQKENI. The CDR3 sequence: CASSQGTDREKLFF. CDR3 DNA sequence: TGTGCCAGCTCACAAGGGACAGATCGAGAAAAACTGTTTTTT.

This chain links TRBV5-4 with TRBJ2-1; 7 nucleotides agree with TRBD1. CDR3 length: 15 residues. Germline V lookup: CDR1 SGHNT, CDR2 YYREEE (reference sequence). Trimming took 4 bases from V and 3 from J; bases not matched to a gene: 7. The CDR3 nucleotides are TGTGCCAGCAGCACGGACCAGGGGGTCTACAATGAGCAGTTCTTC. This sequence encodes CASSTDQGVYNEQFF.

This sequence joins TRBV11-3 and TRBJ1-3; no clear D gene. This CDR3 has 17 amino acids. From germline, CDR1 is SGHNT and CDR2 YENEEA. V was pared by 2 bases and J by 4 bases, with 18 bases between. CDR3 sequence reads: CASSLPRPVRLGNTIYF. The CDR3 DNA reads TGTGCCAGCAGCTTACCTAGACCGGTGAGACTCGGAAACACCATATATTTT.

The genes are TRBV9 and TRBJ2-3, with unresolved D. CDR3 length equals 15 residues. Trimming removed 1 base from V and 6 bases from J, with 15 bases in between. Per germline, CDR1 SGDLS and CDR2 YYNGEE. The DNA of the CDR3 is TGTGCCAGCAGCGTAATTGCCGACTGGGCGGATACGCAGTATTTT. Encoded protein: CASSVIADWADTQYF.